The text below deals with one T cell receptor beta chain. Its antigen is as yet unknown. The record originates from a study of shared clonotypes between healthy human individuals. As defined, naive CD8 cells were CD45RO-negative and positively selected for CCR7, with terminally differentiated effector memory CD45RA+ cells excluded. Study conclusions and caveats: How much donors shared clonotypes was expected to be affected by sequencing depth. The diversity represented, both genetic and in exposure history, was limited by few donors. Non-shared clonotypes were found to have lower generation probabilities than the clonotypes that were shared by all four of the sorted-subset donors.

Under the authors' procedure: ImmunoSEQ output held junction-only sequences without quality scores, so filtering differed. Method: immunoSEQ multiplex PCR; TCRdb's copy keeps in-frame clones and lacks some. Clonal size and the V and J genes are those of that table, whereas D and trimming came from the DNA. The sample includes hundreds of thousands of clones, about 98% of them seen just once. CDR1 is MNHNS and CDR2 is SASEGT in the germline V gene. V lost 6 bases to trimming and J lost 5 bases, with 16 bases between them. This CDR3 comprises 14 residues. V is TRBV6-1 and J is TRBJ2-5; D is unclear. The specimen was naive CD8+ T cells sorted from blood. This sequence was found in a man younger than 45 in good health. The CDR3 protein is CASRPAPSFETQYF. DNA for the CDR3: TGTGCCAGCAGACCCGCCCCCTCCTTTGAGACCCAGTACTTC.